A selection of T cell receptor beta chains follows, all from one sample in a study of T-cell reconstitution after alpha-beta-depleted transplantation in children. Via MiXCR, TCRdb re-called the PCR reads, giving one row per CDR3 protein. The sample consists of 500,000 to 600,000 distinct CDR3 sequences, about a quarter of them appearing once. The material sequenced was PBMCs, taken before TCRalphabeta/CD19-depleted stem cell transplant. Every receptor here comes from a boy under three years old with Wiskott-Aldrich syndrome, due to receive a stem cell transplant. CDR3s include the opening cysteine and the closing phenylalanine or tryptophan. The order of the fields is V gene, clone size, J gene, D gene, CDR3 protein, CDR3 DNA. D genes are given only for firm matches. The size field is filled for only some rows; it gives once, few, many or a size class.

TRBV15,-,TRBJ1-5,TRBD1,CATSRGTGSNQPQHF,TGTGCCACCAGCAGAGGGACAGGGAGCAATCAGCCCCAGCATTTT
TRBV5-1,-,TRBJ2-5,TRBD2,CASSLIAGARETQYF,TGCGCCAGCAGCTTGATAGCGGGAGCGCGGGAGACCCAGTACTTC
TRBV5-1,few,TRBJ1-2,-,CASSLAGQSDYGYTF,TGCGCCAGCAGCTTGGCCGGACAGAGTGATTATGGCTACACCTTC
TRBV5-1,-,TRBJ1-1,-,CASSLPGPNTEAFF,TGCGCCAGCAGCTTGCCGGGTCCAAACACTGAAGCTTTCTTT
TRBV15,-,TRBJ2-2,TRBD1,CATSRRTGSPGELFF,TGTGCCACCAGCAGGCGGACAGGGTCGCCCGGGGAGCTGTTTTTT
TRBV3-1,-,TRBJ1-1,-,CASSYQTRSNTEAFF,TGTGCCAGCAGCTACCAGACACGGAGCAACACTGAAGCTTTCTTT
TRBV6-5,once,TRBJ1-2,-,CATLSGGYTF,TGTGCCACCCTGTCCGGAGGCTACACCTTC
TRBV7-2,few,TRBJ2-5,TRBD2,CASSLAWGLAGEETQYF,TGTGCCAGCAGCTTAGCATGGGGTCTAGCGGGAGAAGAGACCCAGTACTTC
TRBV5-1,few,TRBJ2-6,-,CASSLNPISGANVLTF,TGCGCCAGCAGCTTGAATCCGATCTCTGGGGCCAACGTCCTGACTTTC
TRBV5-1,-,TRBJ2-1,TRBD2,CASSLASGRIQFF,TGCGCCAGCAGCTTGGCCAGCGGGAGGATCCAGTTCTTC
TRBV28,-,TRBJ2-3,TRBD2,CATLQRDGTDTQYF,TGTGCCACCCTTCAGCGGGATGGCACAGATACGCAGTATTTT
TRBV5-6,-,TRBJ2-5,TRBD1,CASSSTIGQGQETQYF,TGTGCCAGCAGCTCTACCATTGGACAGGGCCAAGAGACCCAGTACTTC
TRBV5-1,-,TRBJ1-1,-,CASSLLSRNTEAFF,TGCGCCAGCAGCTTGCTTAGTAGGAACACTGAAGCTTTCTTT
TRBV15,few,TRBJ2-2,-,CATSRTGRANTGELFF,TGTGCCACCAGCAGAACAGGGAGGGCGAACACCGGGGAGCTGTTTTTT
TRBV7-2,few,TRBJ2-3,-,CASSGPGKPWGTDTQYF,TGTGCCAGCAGTGGCCCCGGGAAGCCCTGGGGGACAGATACGCAGTATTTT
TRBV20-1,-,TRBJ2-1,TRBD2,CSARISGSYNEQFF,TGCAGTGCTAGGATCAGCGGGAGTTACAATGAGCAGTTCTTC
TRBV15,-,TRBJ2-6,-,CATSRQVSGANVLTF,TGTGCCACCAGCAGACAGGTCTCTGGGGCCAACGTCCTGACTTTC
TRBV7-2,-,TRBJ2-1,-,CASSPRYEQFF,TGTGCCAGCAGCCCTAGGTATGAGCAGTTCTTC
TRBV28,once,TRBJ1-6,-,CASSFEQAFSPLHF,TGTGCCAGCAGTTTTGAGCAGGCCTTTTCACCCCTCCACTTT
TRBV10-1,-,TRBJ2-5,-,CASSPALGTQYF,TGCGCCAGCAGCCCAGCCTTGGGGACCCAGTACTTC
TRBV29-1,-,TRBJ1-2,TRBD1,CSVTGEWGYTF,TGCAGCGTGACAGGGGAGTGGGGCTACACCTTC
TRBV29-1,-,TRBJ2-1,TRBD2,CSVDGLAGGPGDNEQFF,TGCAGCGTTGACGGTCTAGCGGGAGGGCCTGGCGACAATGAGCAGTTCTTC
TRBV5-6,few,TRBJ1-3,-,CASSLRAGNTIYF,TGTGCCAGCAGCTTGCGGGCTGGAAACACCATATATTTT
TRBV20-1,-,TRBJ1-3,-,CSALIGGPGNTIYF,TGCAGTGCCCTTATCGGGGGGCCTGGAAACACCATATATTTT
TRBV5-6,few,TRBJ2-3,-,CASSGGTGLSTDTQYF,TGTGCCAGCAGCGGCGGCACGGGACTCAGCACAGATACGCAGTATTTT
TRBV14,-,TRBJ2-1,-,CASSRPPGEIEQFF,TGTGCCAGCAGCCGCCCCCCGGGGGAGATTGAGCAGTTCTTC
TRBV20-1,-,TRBJ1-6,TRBD1,CSASQGQKNSPLHF,TGCAGTGCTAGCCAGGGACAGAAGAATTCACCCCTCCACTTT
TRBV6-2/TRBV6-3,-,TRBJ2-6,-,CASNDPAGANVLTF,TGTGCCAGCAACGACCCGGCGGGGGCCAACGTCCTGACTTTC
TRBV10-2,-,TRBJ2-3,-,CASSESGGTDTQYF,TGCGCCAGCAGTGAGTCCGGGGGCACAGATACGCAGTATTTT
TRBV6-1,-,TRBJ1-5,-,CASSVTGSNQPQHF,TGTGCCAGCAGTGTTACCGGTAGCAATCAGCCCCAGCATTTT
TRBV20-1,-,TRBJ1-6,-,CKPGSLNSPLHF,TGCAAACCCGGGAGTCTCAATTCACCCCTCCACTTT
TRBV18,-,TRBJ2-7,-,CASSLGKGMGYEQYF,TGTGCCAGCTCACTCGGCAAAGGGATGGGCTACGAGCAGTACTTC